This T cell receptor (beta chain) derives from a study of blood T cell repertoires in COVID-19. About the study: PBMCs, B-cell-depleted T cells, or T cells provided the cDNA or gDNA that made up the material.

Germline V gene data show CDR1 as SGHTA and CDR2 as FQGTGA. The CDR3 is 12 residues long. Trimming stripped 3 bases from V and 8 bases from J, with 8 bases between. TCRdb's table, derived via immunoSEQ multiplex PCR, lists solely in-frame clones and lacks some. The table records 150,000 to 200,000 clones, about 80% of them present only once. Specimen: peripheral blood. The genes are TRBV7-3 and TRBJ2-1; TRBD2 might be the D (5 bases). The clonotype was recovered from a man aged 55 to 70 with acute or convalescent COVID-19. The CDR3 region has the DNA TGTGCCAGCAGCTTCAACGGGGATGAGCAGTTCTTC. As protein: CASSFNGDEQFF.